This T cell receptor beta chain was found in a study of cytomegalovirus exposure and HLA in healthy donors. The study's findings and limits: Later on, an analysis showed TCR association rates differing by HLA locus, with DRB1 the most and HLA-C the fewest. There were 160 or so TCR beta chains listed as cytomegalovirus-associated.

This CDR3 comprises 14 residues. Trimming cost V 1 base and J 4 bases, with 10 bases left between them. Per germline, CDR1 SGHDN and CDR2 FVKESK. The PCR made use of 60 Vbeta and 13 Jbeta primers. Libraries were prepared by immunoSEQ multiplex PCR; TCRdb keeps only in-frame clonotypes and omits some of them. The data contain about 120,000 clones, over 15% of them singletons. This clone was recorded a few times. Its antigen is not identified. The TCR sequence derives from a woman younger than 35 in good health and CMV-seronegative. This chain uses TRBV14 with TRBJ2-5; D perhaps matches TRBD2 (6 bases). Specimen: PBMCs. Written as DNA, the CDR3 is TGTGCCAGCAGCCAAGTGTCGGGGGTAGAGACCCAGTACTTC. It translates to CASSQVSGVETQYF.